A selection of T cell receptor beta chains follows, all from one sample in a study of blood T cell repertoires in COVID-19. Clones were sequenced by immunoSEQ multiplex PCR, and TCRdb holds only the in-frame ones, with some missing. In the table there are around 150,000 clones, roughly 80% of which are singletons. Sequenced sample: PBMCs or T cells enriched from blood (not recorded which). The receptors were gathered from a woman aged 60-70 years who had recovered from COVID-19. Each CDR3 is given without its conserved first and last residue.

CDR3,J,V
ASSLSRGGLGYGYT,TRBJ1-2,TRBV7-2
ASSERLALGEQY,TRBJ2-7,TRBV2
ASRVSGVKGETQY,TRBJ2-5,TRBV2
ASSEDRGIYNEQF,TRBJ2-1,TRBV25-1
AWSGGPNQPQH,TRBJ1-5,TRBV30
ASSLMTGNYGYT,TRBJ1-2,TRBV5-8
ASSLDRGRGETQY,TRBJ2-5,TRBV6-5
ASTTPLTGAYEQY,TRBJ2-7,TRBV10-2
ASSHPGQGVSFPTNEKLF,TRBJ1-4,TRBV19
ASSLWDRSTEAF,TRBJ1-1,TRBV11-2
ASSKRVSGNYSPLH,TRBJ1-6,TRBV2
ASSEGSRGHQETQY,TRBJ2-5,TRBV2
ATSARGGRDSYGYT,TRBJ1-2,TRBV24-1
SVVFVETQY,TRBJ2-5,TRBV29-1
ASRPTAGGGYT,TRBJ1-2,TRBV12-3/TRBV12-4
ASIRGGGATEQF,TRBJ2-1,TRBV19
ASSQVSENSPLH,TRBJ1-6,TRBV14
ATSAPTGGNYGYT,TRBJ1-2,TRBV24-1
ASISLAGDGAQY,TRBJ2-5,TRBV2
ASSFVTGVREQY,TRBJ2-7,TRBV27
ASSVGGGVNEQF,TRBJ2-1,TRBV9
ATQTDANTGELF,TRBJ2-2,TRBV24-1
SVDPGEGNTIY,TRBJ1-3,TRBV29-1
ASSYSAGIEAF,TRBJ1-1,TRBV6-5
ASLLGAYEQY,TRBJ2-7,TRBV2
ASSVRPGQGLGAF,TRBJ1-1,TRBV5-1
ASSRKRQGGHYGYT,TRBJ1-2,TRBV4-1
AWSEGTVPNEKLF,TRBJ1-4,TRBV30
ASSQVLPGLNSPLH,TRBJ1-6,TRBV4-1
ASSFQGGRGGYT,TRBJ1-2,TRBV6-5
ASSSVRETQNIQY,TRBJ2-4,TRBV7-2
ASSRGGAREQY,TRBJ2-7,TRBV3-1/TRBV3-2
ASARVLSTGSNQPQH,TRBJ1-5,TRBV5-8